Below are 7 T cell receptor beta chains sequenced from a single sample in a study of T cell responses to AZD1222 COVID-19 vaccine. Generated by immunoSEQ multiplex PCR, the TCRdb table keeps only in-frame clones and is missing some. The sample contains 85,000 to 130,000 clones, 85% to 90% of which appear only once. The specimen comprised peripheral blood, sampled on day 0 of AZD1222 vaccination. The receptors were gathered from an adult in good health.

This clone was detected a few times. The genes are TRBV5-1 and TRBJ2-2; unclear D gene. Germline CDR1 reads SGHRS; CDR2 reads YFSETQ. The CDR3 has 14 amino acids. V lost 4 bases, J lost 3 bases, and 10 bases lay in between. CDR3 coding DNA: TGCGCCAGCAGCCGTGGTGGAGACACCGGGGAGCTGTTTTTT. This encodes CASSRGGDTGELFF.

V gene TRBV11-1 combines with J gene TRBJ1-1; 7 bases line up with TRBD1. The CDR3 has 14 residues. V gave up 2 bases and J gave up 2 bases; unmatched junction bases: 2. CDR1 SGHAT and CDR2 FQDESV come from the germline V gene (reference sequence). The CDR3 coding sequence is TGTGCCAGCAGCTTAACAGGGGTCAACACTGAAGCTTTCTTT. Residues: CASSLTGVNTEAFF.

This chain links TRBV27 with TRBJ1-2, with D maybe TRBD1 (5 bases). The ends were cut back, 2 bases at V and 2 bases at J, with 9 bases in the middle. In germline, CDR1 is MNHEY, CDR2 SMNVEV (reference sequence). This CDR3 comprises 14 residues. The CDR3: CASSLLAGNYGYTF. For the CDR3, the DNA is TGTGCCAGCAGTTTACTGGCAGGGAACTATGGCTACACCTTC.

The chain links TRBV7-2 to TRBJ2-2; D is uncertain. Germline loops: CDR1 SGHTA, CDR2 FQGNSA. The CDR3 is made up of 16 amino acids. V was clipped by 5 bases and J by 7 bases, with 20 bases between them. The CDR3 bases are TGTGCCAGCAGCCTAAGACCCCTCACGACTGGCGGGGAGCTGTTTTTT. The encoded protein is CASSLRPLTTGGELFF.

The chain joins TRBV19 to TRBJ1-1; the D is unclear. Per the germline V gene, CDR1 is LNHDA and CDR2 is SQIVND (reference sequence). Trimming stripped 4 bases from V and 0 bases from J, with 12 bases between. This CDR3 is 15 amino acids long. CDR3 sequence: CASSTTLWLNTEAFF. The CDR3, as DNA: TGTGCCAGTAGTACCACATTGTGGTTGAACACTGAAGCTTTCTTT.

The J gene is TRBJ1-2, the V gene TRBV12-3 or TRBV12-4; perhaps TRBD1 as D (5 bases). This CDR3 contains 13 residues. V lost 4 bases, J lost 7 bases, and 13 bases lay in between. The CDR3 sequence is CASSYGGVSGYTF. DNA of the CDR3: TGTGCCAGCAGTTATGGGGGAGTCTCTGGCTACACCTTC.

This clone turned up a few times. The chain joins TRBV7-9 to TRBJ2-1, with 9 bases identical to TRBD1. Losses at the gene ends were 8 bases for V and 7 bases for J; bases not matched to a gene: 12. The CDR3 consists of 15 residues. CDR1 is SEHNR, CDR2 FQNEAQ, per germline (reference sequence). The chain's CDR3 is CASVPGGTGRNEQFF. In DNA form, the CDR3 reads TGTGCCAGCGTACCTGGGGGGACAGGGCGGAATGAGCAGTTCTTC. The full variable domain, in which reference TRBV7-9 and TRBJ2-1 provide the parts outside the CDR3, is DTGVSQNPRHKITKRGQNVTFRCDPISEHNRLYWYRQTLGQGPEFLTYFQNEAQLEKSRLLSDRFSAERPKGSFSTLEIQRTEQGDSAMYLCASVPGGTGRNEQFFGPGTRLTVL.